What follows is one T cell receptor (beta chain) and its context. Its target is not known. This specimen belongs to a study of CD8+ T cells in alopecia areata. Sequencing relied on a cDNA template that was reverse transcribed from extracted RNA. Method: immunoSEQ multiplex PCR; TCRdb's copy keeps in-frame clones and lacks some. Here the sample spans more than 90,000 clones, approximately 60% being singletons. Study outcomes and limitations: Alopecia totalis/universalis scalp especially showed more expanded CD8+ clones than normal scalp. Compared with mice, patients displayed less clear TCR sharing, possibly for HLA-related reasons.

The V end lost 6 bases, the J end lost 3 bases, and 12 bases lay between the germline ends. CDR3 length: 13 amino acids. Germline V gives CDR1 SNHLY, CDR2 FYNNEI. V is TRBV2 and J is TRBJ2-7, with a tentative D call TRBD1 (8 bases). Sequenced material: CD4+ T cells sorted from blood. This clonotype was sampled from a human donor in good health. The CDR3, as DNA: TGTGCCAGCAGGACAGGGGAGGGCTACGAGCAGTACTTC. Residues: CASRTGEGYEQYF.